The next 17 T cell receptor beta chains were all read from a single sample in a study of blood T cell repertoires in COVID-19 (dated by TCRdb to 2020 to 2022). Preparation of the library involved the immunoSEQ multiplex PCR assay. The table comes from immuneACCESS by way of TCRdb, which keeps in-frame sequences with V and J called. Part of the clones is missing from these tables; in studies checked, under half for an unresolved V gene and the rest for unknown reasons. Here the sample has 150,000 or so clones; approximately 79% occur a single time. Just under 3% of the sample lies in the top ten. Material: PBMCs or T cells enriched from blood (not recorded which). The receptor set was obtained from a woman between 50 and 59 years old who had recovered from COVID-19.

This clone was seen once. The chain uses TRBV27 and TRBJ1-2, with a possible D match to TRBD1 (6 bases). The CDR3 loop spans 14 amino acids. V lost 6 bases and J 6 bases, leaving 17 bases between the germline ends. Per the germline V gene, CDR1 is MNHEY and CDR2 is SMNVEV (reference sequence). CDR3 in amino acids: CASRFGQSRNGYTF. The CDR3 nucleotides are TGTGCCAGCAGATTCGGACAGTCACGTAATGGCTACACCTTC.

This rearrangement joins TRBV5-1 to TRBJ2-3; D unclear. The V end was cut by 4 bases, the J end by 0 bases, with 12 bases between. This CDR3 region has 15 residues. The V gene's germline CDR1 is SGHRS and CDR2 YFSETQ. The DNA for the CDR3 is TGCGCCAGCAGCCCGTCCTGGCGGAGCACAGATACGCAGTATTTT. It codes for CASSPSWRSTDTQYF.

This clone was seen a few times. The chain employs TRBV3-1 (or the pseudogene TRBV3-2) and TRBJ2-2; D gene uncertain. CDR1 is LGHDT and CDR2 is YNNKEL in the germline V gene (reference sequence). The V end lost 7 bases, the J end lost 6 bases, and 6 bases lay between the germline ends. This CDR3 has 11 amino acids. The CDR3 is CASTRSGELFF. The CDR3 region has the DNA TGTGCCAGCACCAGGTCCGGGGAGCTGTTTTTT.

The chain couples TRBV7-6 to TRBJ1-5, with unresolved D. Trimming removed 0 bases at V and 6 bases at J, with 6 bases between. There are 13 residues in the CDR3. Germline assignment: CDR1 SGHVS and CDR2 FNYEAQ. CDR3 sequence: CASSLAEGQPQHF. The CDR3 DNA follows: TGTGCCAGCAGCTTAGCAGAGGGTCAGCCCCAGCATTTT.

The V gene is TRBV29-1, the J gene TRBJ2-3; 7 positions agree with TRBD2. With V trimmed by 5 bases and J by 1 base, 18 bases remained unmatched. Germline V gene data show CDR1 as SQVTM and CDR2 as ANQGSEA. CDR3 size: 18 residues. The CDR3 region has the DNA TGCAGCGTTAGTCTGTTGGCTAGCGGACGAGCTGGCACAGATACGCAGTATTTT. As protein: CSVSLLASGRAGTDTQYF.

This chain's CDR3 is CASNLGAGMNTEAFF. The CDR3 DNA follows: TGTGCCAGCAACTTGGGAGCCGGGATGAACACTGAAGCTTTCTTT. V gene TRBV6-5 combines with J gene TRBJ1-1; D gene uncertain. CDR3 length: 15 amino acids. Germline CDR1 and CDR2: MNHEY and SVGAGI. With 7 bases removed from V and 0 bases from J, the gap between germline ends came to 15 bases.

The genes are TRBV6-5 and TRBJ1-1; 7 nucleotides agree with TRBD1. Germline V gene lookup returns CDR1 MNHEY and CDR2 SVGAGI. Losses at the gene ends were 7 bases for V and 0 bases for J; bases not matched to a gene: 5. The CDR3 has 14 residues. This CDR3 reads CASMWTGVNTEAFF. The CDR3 DNA follows: TGTGCCAGCATGTGGACAGGAGTGAACACTGAAGCTTTCTTT.

The V and J genes are TRBV19 and TRBJ2-7; D is undetermined. CDR3 length: 15 amino acids. Germline CDR1 and CDR2: LNHDA and SQIVND (reference sequence). Between the trimmed V and J ends, which lost 4 bases and 4 bases, there was a span of 17 bases. CDR3 sequence reads: CASSSVGQPLYEQYF. CDR3 nucleotides: TGTGCCAGTAGTAGTGTGGGCCAACCCCTGTACGAGCAGTACTTC. Combining the CDR3 with reference TRBV19 and TRBJ2-7 gives the whole variable domain DGGITQSPKYLFRKEGQNVTLSCEQNLNHDAMYWYRQDPGQGLRLIYYSQIVNDFQKGDIAEGYSVSREKKESFPLTVTSAQKNPTAFYLCASSSVGQPLYEQYFGPGTRLTVT.

The rearrangement joins TRBV11-3 to TRBJ1-2; TRBD1 aligns across 7 bases. Losses at the gene ends were 1 base for V and 4 bases for J; bases not matched to a gene: 0. The CDR3 spans 13 residues. The V gene's germline CDR1 is SGHNT and CDR2 YENEEA. In nucleotides, the CDR3 is TGTGCCAGCAGCTTAGGACAGGGCTATGGCTACACCTTC. Translated: CASSLGQGYGYTF.

The table lists this clone with many counts. The chain couples TRBV28 to TRBJ1-1; tentatively, D is TRBD1 (5 bases). The CDR3 is 17 amino acids. The V and J ends lost 4 bases and 0 bases respectively, with 18 bases between them. The germline gives CDR1 MDHEN, CDR2 SYDVKM. In DNA, the CDR3 is TGTGCCAGCAGTTGGGCCGGTGGGGGGTTTATGAACACTGAAGCTTTCTTT. This encodes CASSWAGGGFMNTEAFF.

This chain links TRBV2 with TRBJ1-2, with 9 bases lining up with TRBD1. Germline V gene data show CDR1 as SNHLY and CDR2 as FYNNEI. The CDR3 has 14 residues. J gave up 8 bases and V 4 bases, and 8 bases lay outside the gene matches. The CDR3 region has the DNA TGTGCCAGCAGTGTCCCCGGGACAGGGATGGGCTACACCTTC. It is translated as CASSVPGTGMGYTF.

This clone has a single count. The V call is TRBV19, the J call TRBJ1-1; 11 nucleotides align to TRBD1. J lost 2 bases, V lost 7 bases, and 6 bases had no gene match. Per the germline V gene, CDR1 is LNHDA and CDR2 is SQIVND (reference sequence). CDR3 size: 15 residues. The CDR3 DNA reads TGTGCCAGTACCGGACAGGGGGCCGGAAACACTGAAGCTTTCTTT. Translated: CASTGQGAGNTEAFF.

The chain recombines TRBV4-1 with TRBJ2-7; no firm D call. Germline values: CDR1 MGHRA, CDR2 YSYEKL. The V gene lost 3 bases and the J gene lost 2 bases, with 8 bases spanning the gap. The CDR3 consists of 13 residues. The CDR3 sequence is CASSQRQTYEQYF. The DNA of the CDR3 is TGCGCCAGCAGCCAGAGACAAACCTACGAGCAGTACTTC.

This clone showed up just once. CDR3 DNA: TGTGCCAGCAAGGGACAGACTAATTCACCCCTCCACTTT. Translation: CASKGQTNSPLHF. V is TRBV6-6 and J is TRBJ1-6; the match to TRBD1 covers 7 bases. The CDR3 is made up of 13 amino acids. Germline assignment: CDR1 MNHNY and CDR2 SVGAGI (reference sequence). V gave up 7 bases and J gave up 6 bases; unmatched junction bases: 3.

The gene calls are TRBV9 and TRBJ2-3; TRBD1 agrees at 9 bases. Germline values: CDR1 SGDLS, CDR2 YYNGEE. The CDR3 has 14 amino acids. After removal of 6 bases from V and 3 bases from J, the junction contained 5 bases not matched to a gene. The CDR3: CASKDGQGTDTQYF. Written as DNA, the CDR3 is TGTGCCAGCAAGGACGGACAGGGGACAGATACGCAGTATTTT.

The chain is built from TRBV5-1 and TRBJ1-4, with 11 nucleotides matching TRBD1. This CDR3 region has 17 residues. V lost 1 base and J lost 0; bases outside the gene matches: 2. The V gene's germline CDR1 is SGHRS and CDR2 YFSETQ. CDR3 DNA: TGCGCCAGCAGCTTGCTGGGACAGGGGGCAACTAATGAAAAACTGTTTTTT. Its protein product is CASSLLGQGATNEKLFF.

The chain joins TRBV9 to TRBJ1-2; no definite D call. Per the germline V gene, CDR1 is SGDLS and CDR2 is YYNGEE. V was clipped by 4 bases and J by 6 bases, with 13 bases between them. The CDR3 runs 13 residues. The CDR3 DNA reads TGTGCCAGCAGCCCTTACGACGGAGATGGCTACACCTTC. Protein sequence: CASSPYDGDGYTF.